This entry lists 30 T cell receptor beta chains sequenced from one sample in a study of early T cells in non-severe SARS-CoV-2 infection. TCRdb recomputed calls from the 5' RACE reads with MiXCR, one row per CDR3 protein. In the table there are over 30,000 distinct CDR3 sequences, roughly 4.2% of which are singletons. The sample consisted of whole blood. Receptors were obtained from an adult who was a healthcare worker with PCR-confirmed SARS-CoV-2 infection or an uninfected control (not recorded which).

This clonotype was counted ten times or more. V gene TRBV14 combines with J gene TRBJ2-2; no clear D. Per the germline V gene, CDR1 is SGHDN and CDR2 is FVKESK. This CDR3 spans 12 amino acids. V lost 5 bases, J lost 4 bases, and 5 bases lay in between. The CDR3 nucleotides read TGTGCCAGCAGCTATCCCACCGGGGAGCTGTTTTTT. Translation: CASSYPTGELFF.

This clonotype was seen at least ten times. The chain recombines TRBV20-1 with TRBJ2-3; 11 positions agree with TRBD2. The CDR3 runs to 17 residues. Germline V gene lookup returns CDR1 DFQATT and CDR2 SNEGSKA (reference sequence). V lost 6 bases, J lost 3 bases, and 14 bases stayed unmatched. The chain's CDR3 is CSAGTSGSRVRTDTQYF. CDR3 nucleotides: TGCAGTGCGGGAACTAGCGGGAGTCGAGTGAGGACAGATACGCAGTATTTT.

This clonotype was seen many times. The chain links TRBV12-3 or TRBV12-4 to TRBJ2-1; 9 bases match TRBD2. The ends lost 3 bases at V and 7 bases at J; junction bases unmatched: 7. This CDR3 contains 15 residues. The CDR3 DNA reads as TGTGCCAGCAGTTTGGCGGGGGGGCCGAGGAATGAGCAGTTCTTC. Protein product: CASSLAGGPRNEQFF.

At least ten counts were recorded for this clonotype. The CDR3 nucleotides read TGTGCCAGCAGTCGCAGGGGGCCGGCGAACACTGAAGCTTTCTTT. Amino acids: CASSRRGPANTEAFF. V usage is TRBV6-5 and J usage is TRBJ1-1, with 8 bases matching TRBD1. The CDR3 covers 15 residues. The junction had 6 bases not matched to a gene; V was cut back by 5 bases and J by 1 base. Germline values: CDR1 MNHEY, CDR2 SVGAGI.

With respect to this clonotype: This may be a read error: a much more frequent sequence differs by one nucleotide. This rearrangement joins TRBV20-1 to TRBJ2-1, with D perhaps given as TRBD1 or TRBD2 (5 bases each). The germline gives CDR1 DFQATT, CDR2 SNEGSKA (reference sequence). V lost 6 bases, J lost 7 bases, and 16 bases lay in between. This CDR3 is 13 amino acids long. The CDR3 bases are TGCAGTGCCATTGTGGGGGATTGGAATGAGCAGTTCTTC. It encodes CSAIVGDWNEQFF.

This clonotype appeared many times. This chain connects TRBV5-1 to TRBJ2-1; TRBD2 matches 14 bases. Germline V lookup: CDR1 SGHRS, CDR2 YFSETQ. The CDR3 has 16 residues. V dropped 7 bases and J dropped 6; count of bases not matched to a gene: 9. This chain's CDR3 is CASEAPGLAGVNEQFF. The DNA for the CDR3 is TGCGCCAGCGAGGCACCGGGACTAGCGGGAGTCAATGAGCAGTTCTTC.

This clonotype qualifies as medium-sized. The chain is built from TRBV7-3 and TRBJ2-1; 7 nucleotides match TRBD1. The CDR3 sequence is 13 residues long. Germline trimming cut 3 bases from V and 7 bases from J; bases unmatched to any gene: 3. Germline values: CDR1 SGHTA, CDR2 FQGTGA. The DNA of the CDR3 is TGTGCCAGCAGCTTGGCAGGGGGAAATGAGCAGTTCTTC. Translation gives CASSLAGGNEQFF. The full variable domain, its missing parts supplied by reference TRBV7-3 and TRBJ2-1, is GAGVSQTPSNKVTEKGKYVELRCDPISGHTALYWYRQSLGQGPEFLIYFQGTGAADDSGLPNDRFFAVRPEGSVSTLKIQRTERGDSAVYLCASSLAGGNEQFFGPGTRLTVL.

This clonotype was counted at least ten times. The chain uses TRBV20-1 and TRBJ2-1, with 15 bases aligning to TRBD2. Looked up from germline, CDR1 is DFQATT and CDR2 is SNEGSKA (reference sequence). The CDR3 contains 14 residues. V lost 6 bases, J lost 7 bases, and 4 bases stayed unmatched. CDR3 sequence reads: CSAAGTSGRNEQFF. CDR3 sequence (DNA): TGCAGTGCCGCCGGGACTAGCGGGAGGAATGAGCAGTTCTTC.

This clonotype has at least ten counts. The chain is built from TRBV19 and TRBJ2-3; D might be TRBD2 (6 bases). Trimming took off 6 bases at V and 0 bases at J, with 13 bases between the two ends. CDR3 length: 15 amino acids. Germline V gives CDR1 LNHDA, CDR2 SQIVND (reference sequence). The CDR3 protein is CASREGRGSTDTQYF. CDR3 nucleotides: TGTGCCAGTAGGGAGGGGCGGGGAAGCACAGATACGCAGTATTTT.

This clonotype was picked up many times. The genes are TRBV7-2 and TRBJ1-3, with D hard to call. The length of the CDR3 is 14 residues. Germline-derived CDR1 and CDR2 are SGHTA and FQGNSA. Trimming stripped 0 bases from V and 4 bases from J, with 7 bases between. CDR3 sequence reads: CASSLALLGNTIYF. CDR3 DNA sequence: TGTGCCAGCAGCTTAGCACTGCTCGGAAACACCATATATTTT.

This chain uses TRBV12-3 or TRBV12-4 with TRBJ2-2, with TRBD1 matching over 8 bases. After removal of 2 bases from V and 4 bases from J, the junction contained 3 bases not matched to a gene. The CDR3 contains 15 residues. In nucleotides, the CDR3 is TGTGCCAGCAGTTTACACCAGGGGGCCACCGGGGAGCTGTTTTTT. This codes for CASSLHQGATGELFF.

Ten or more counts support this clonotype. The genes are TRBV4-1 and TRBJ2-3, with 8 nucleotides matching TRBD2. In germline, CDR1 is MGHRA, CDR2 YSYEKL. This CDR3 has 15 residues. V was pared by 1 base and J by 7 bases, with 7 bases of the junction left unmatched. The DNA of the CDR3 is TGCGCCAGCAGCCAAGTTAGCGGGGTGGATTATACGCAGTATTTT. Translating it yields CASSQVSGVDYTQYF.

This chain links TRBV25-1 with TRBJ1-4; D perhaps matches TRBD1 (6 bases). The ends were cut back, 5 bases at V and 8 bases at J, with 12 bases in the middle. Germline values: CDR1 MGHDK, CDR2 SYGVNS. The CDR3 is 13 residues long. CDR3 sequence: CASSYRAGEKLFF. The CDR3 DNA reads TGTGCCAGCAGTTACAGGGCAGGAGAAAAACTGTTTTTT. The full variable domain, with the rest looked up from reference TRBV25-1 and TRBJ1-4, is EADIYQTPRYLVIGTGKKITLECSQTMGHDKMYWYQQDPGMELHLIHYSYGVNSTEKGDLSSESTVSRIRTEHFPLTLESARPSHTSQYLCASSYRAGEKLFFGSGTQLSVL.

This clonotype was seen many times. This chain joins TRBV3-1 and TRBJ2-3; 7 positions match TRBD2. CDR1 is LGHDT and CDR2 is YNNKEL in the germline V gene (reference sequence). The CDR3 runs 16 residues. V shed 1 base, J shed 2 bases, and the junction held 6 bases outside the gene matches. DNA for the CDR3: TGTGCCAGCAGCCAAGGACTAGCCGGTGACACAGATACGCAGTATTTT. Amino acid sequence: CASSQGLAGDTDTQYF.

This clonotype was found many times. This chain links TRBV29-1 with TRBJ2-1; possible D gene TRBD1, 6 bases. Germline assignment: CDR1 SQVTM and CDR2 ANQGSEA. The CDR3 runs to 15 residues. V gave up 6 bases and J gave up 0 bases, with 15 bases separating them. CDR3 region: CSVHTGSGSYNEQFF. The CDR3 DNA reads TGCAGCGTCCATACAGGGTCCGGCTCCTACAATGAGCAGTTCTTC.

This clonotype was picked up many times. V usage is TRBV9 and J usage is TRBJ2-7; perhaps TRBD1 as D (5 bases). This CDR3 contains 15 residues. CDR1 and CDR2 (germline): SGDLS, YYNGEE. The V end lost 0 bases, the J end lost 2 bases, and 12 bases lay between the germline ends. The CDR3 nucleotides read TGTGCCAGCAGCGTAGAGGCAGGGCTGACCTACGAGCAGTACTTC. This gives the protein CASSVEAGLTYEQYF.

This clonotype was counted ten times or more. The chain combines TRBV7-3 with TRBJ2-7; D is undetermined. The CDR3 is 10 amino acids. The germline V gene has CDR1 SGHTA and CDR2 FQGTGA. Trimming removed 3 bases from V and 6 bases from J, with 3 bases in between. CDR3 residues: CASSLGEQYF. As DNA, the CDR3 is TGTGCCAGCAGCTTGGGCGAGCAGTACTTC.

This clonotype appeared many times. The CDR3 loop reads CAISEASSYYNEQFF. CDR3 nucleotides: TGTGCCATCAGTGAGGCTTCGTCGTACTACAATGAGCAGTTCTTC. This chain uses TRBV10-3 with TRBJ2-1; no clear D gene. V was trimmed by 2 bases and J by 3 bases, leaving 11 bases between them. This CDR3 region has 15 residues. CDR1 is ENHRY, CDR2 SYGVKD, per germline.

In this sample, this clonotype turned up many times. The rearrangement joins TRBV7-9 to TRBJ2-7; D is undetermined. The CDR3 is 16 residues long. Germline assignment: CDR1 SEHNR and CDR2 FQNEAQ (reference sequence). Trimming removed 0 bases from V and 3 bases from J, with 15 bases in between. This chain's CDR3 is CASSLAVSPTHYEQYF. In nucleotides, the CDR3 is TGTGCCAGCAGCTTAGCTGTCAGCCCGACGCACTACGAGCAGTACTTC. Using reference TRBV7-9 and TRBJ2-7 for the parts outside the CDR3, the full variable domain is DTGVSQNPRHKITKRGQNVTFRCDPISEHNRLYWYRQTLGQGPEFLTYFQNEAQLEKSRLLSDRFSAERPKGSFSTLEIQRTEQGDSAMYLCASSLAVSPTHYEQYFGPGTRLTVT.

This clonotype came up many times. J is TRBJ2-3 and V is TRBV18; D not certain. Deletions cut 5 bases from V and 6 bases from J, with 12 bases between. This CDR3 is 13 amino acids long. CDR1 KGHSH and CDR2 LQKENI come from the germline V gene. The CDR3 DNA reads as TGTGCCAGCTCAGATGACTTGGACGATACGCAGTATTTT. Translation: CASSDDLDDTQYF. The whole variable domain, remainder taken from reference TRBV18 and TRBJ2-3, is NAGVMQNPRHLVRRRGQEARLRCSPMKGHSHVYWYRQLPEEGLKFMVYLQKENIIDESGMPKERFSAEFPKEGPSILRIQQVVRGDSAAYFCASSDDLDDTQYFGPGTRLTVL.

Many counts were recorded for this clonotype. This chain uses TRBV10-3 with TRBJ2-7, with TRBD1 matching 7 bases. Germline V gene sequence: CDR1 ENHRY, CDR2 SYGVKD. The CDR3 has 15 amino acids. V shed 5 bases, J shed 1 base, and the junction held 8 bases outside the gene matches. In DNA, the CDR3 is TGTGCCATCAGTCCCACCCACAGGGGATCCTACGAGCAGTACTTC. The encoded protein is CAISPTHRGSYEQYF.

At least ten counts were recorded for this clonotype. The junction and the germline gene differ at one end; a read error may be behind it. The chain recombines TRBV7-7 with TRBJ2-7, with 10 bases aligning to TRBD2. Germline-derived CDR1 and CDR2 are SSHAT and FNYEAQ (reference sequence). This CDR3 is 15 amino acids long. This CDR3 is CASSESAGGPLEQYF. The CDR3 DNA reads TGTGCTAGCAGCGAATCAGCGGGAGGGCCTCTCGAGCAGTACTTC.

This clonotype was seen ten or more times. This chain joins TRBV13 and TRBJ2-7; no clear D gene. Germline lookup yields CDR1 PRHDT and CDR2 FYEKMQ (reference sequence). CDR3 size: 14 residues. Trimming cost V 1 base and J 4 bases, with 11 bases left between them. CDR3 DNA sequence: TGTGCCAGCAGCTTAGTAGGAGTTGGTTACGAGCAGTACTTC. This translates into CASSLVGVGYEQYF.

This chain connects TRBV3-1 to TRBJ2-2; D gene unclear. This CDR3 is 13 amino acids long. V lost 1 base to trimming and J lost 5 bases, with 5 bases between them. Germline-derived CDR1 and CDR2 are LGHDT and YNNKEL (reference sequence). The CDR3 loop reads CASSQGGTGELFF. The CDR3, as DNA: TGTGCCAGCAGCCAAGGAGGTACCGGGGAGCTGTTTTTT.

This clonotype was found many times. The V gene is TRBV6-2 or TRBV6-3, the J gene TRBJ2-7, with 11 bases identical to TRBD2. CDR3 length: 15 amino acids. With V trimmed by 5 bases and J by 2 bases, 5 bases remained unmatched. Per germline, CDR1 MNHEY and CDR2 SVGEGT. The CDR3 DNA follows: TGTGCCAGCAGTCCAACTAGCGGGGGCCCCTACGAGCAGTACTTC. Translating it yields CASSPTSGGPYEQYF.

This clonotype was observed a single time. The conserved final phenylalanine or tryptophan is absent from the CDR3, which likely points to a read error. The J gene is TRBJ2-7, the V gene TRBV20-1; TRBD2 might be the D (5 bases). Germline V gene lookup returns CDR1 DFQATT and CDR2 SNEGSKA (reference sequence). V lost 5 bases and J lost 7, with 15 bases in between. The CDR3 totals 12 residues. In nucleotides, the CDR3 is TGCAGTGCTTCCCCCGGGGTTGGTGAGCAGTACCTC. It encodes CSASPGVGEQYL.

This clonotype showed up many times. The chain employs TRBV4-1 and TRBJ1-2; D is ambiguous. Trimming stripped 5 bases from V and 4 bases from J, with 17 bases between. CDR1 is MGHRA, CDR2 YSYEKL, per germline. CDR3 length: 15 residues. CDR3 region: CASSYRRDSGYGYTF. CDR3 nucleotides: TGCGCCAGCAGCTATCGACGGGATTCCGGCTATGGCTACACCTTC.

There are many counts of this clonotype. V is TRBV4-3 and J is TRBJ1-6, with D perhaps TRBD1 (6 bases). Germline lookup yields CDR1 LGHNA and CDR2 YSLEER. This CDR3 is 14 amino acids long. V gave up 3 bases and J gave up 9 bases, with 12 bases separating them. The CDR3 DNA reads TGCGCCAGCAGCCAGTTTACAGGGAGTTCACCCCTCCACTTT. Its protein product is CASSQFTGSSPLHF.

In its sample, this clonotype was seen many times. CDR3 DNA: TGTGCCAGCAGCACCCCGGGACTAGCGGGATTAGAGACCCAGTACTTC. Its protein product is CASSTPGLAGLETQYF. The chain couples TRBV7-2 to TRBJ2-5, with 13 bases matching TRBD2. CDR3 length: 16 residues. The germline V gene has CDR1 SGHTA and CDR2 FQGNSA. Trimming removed 5 bases from V and 4 bases from J; junction bases left unmatched: 7.

This clonotype was seen many times. The chain recombines TRBV12-5 with TRBJ2-5, with 7 bases fitting TRBD1. After removal of 1 base from V and 5 bases from J, the junction contained 16 bases not matched to a gene. Germline CDR1 LGHNT, CDR2 FRNRAP. This CDR3 is built from 18 residues. The CDR3 sequence is CASGLGQGVISASETQYF. The CDR3 DNA reads as TGTGCTAGTGGTTTGGGACAGGGCGTAATATCAGCCTCGGAGACCCAGTACTTC.